This note documents a single T cell receptor beta chain sequence. This record belongs to a study of tumor-infiltrating lymphocytes in oesophageal squamous cell carcinoma. TCRdb reprocessed the PCR reads with MiXCR, giving one entry per CDR3 protein. The profile shows 13,000 or so distinct CDR3 sequences, about 50% of them singletons. This TCR was recovered from a female donor with esophageal squamous cell carcinoma. The material sequenced was esophageal tumor tissue.

Here the CDR3 reads CATSDSSGAPNEQYF. In DNA form, the CDR3 reads TGTGCCACCAGTGATTCTTCCGGGGCGCCCAATGAGCAGTACTTC. The chain employs TRBV24-1 and TRBJ2-7; D tentatively reads TRBD1 or TRBD2 (5 bases each). In germline, CDR1 is KGHDR, CDR2 SFDVKD. Trimming cost V 2 bases and J 7 bases, with 17 bases left between them. This CDR3 is built from 15 residues.